This T cell receptor (beta chain) was observed in a study of blood T cell repertoires in COVID-19. Whole-study context: T cells, B-cell-depleted T cells, or PBMCs supplied cDNA or gDNA.

The germline V gene encodes CDR1 MNHNY and CDR2 SVGAGI (reference sequence). The V gene lost 5 bases and the J gene lost 2 bases, with 18 bases spanning the gap. The CDR3 has 17 amino acids. Recruited during active infection, patients (from Seattle) were subsequently followed longitudinally. Per the authors' pipeline: Reference gene primer amplification gave estimated nucleated cell counts. Using immunoSEQ multiplex PCR, the repertoire was profiled, and TCRdb retains in-frame clones only, with some absent. V and J calls plus clone size are reproduced from that table; the DNA served to infer D and trimming. Of 75,000 to 90,000 clones in the sample, around 80% were seen once.

J is TRBJ2-2 and V is TRBV6-6, with D possibly TRBD1 on 6 matching bases. Sample: peripheral blood. This TCR was recovered from a man aged 60 to 69 with COVID-19, enrolled during active disease. The chain's CDR3 is CASSLEPGQFNTGELFF. The CDR3 nucleotides read TGTGCCAGCAGTCTCGAACCCGGACAGTTCAACACCGGGGAGCTGTTTTTT.